This passage covers 6 T cell receptor beta chains from one sample sequenced in a study of blood T cell repertoires in COVID-19. Measured with immunoSEQ multiplex PCR; TCRdb has only the in-frame clones, and not every one. Among hundreds of thousands of clones listed, over 75% were seen once. Sequencing was performed on PBMCs or T cells enriched from blood (not recorded which). The source of these receptors is a woman aged 18 to 35 who had been exposed to COVID-19.

V usage is TRBV28 and J usage is TRBJ1-4; D ambiguous. CDR3 size: 12 residues. CDR1 MDHEN and CDR2 SYDVKM come from the germline V gene. Trimming cost V 5 bases and J 4 bases, with 5 bases left between them. Here the CDR3 reads CASSTYNEKLFF. CDR3 coding DNA: TGTGCCAGCAGTACCTATAATGAAAAACTGTTTTTT. Using reference TRBV28 and TRBJ1-4 for the parts outside the CDR3, the full variable domain is DVKVTQSSRYLVKRTGEKVFLECVQDMDHENMFWYRQDPGLGLRLIYFSYDVKMKEKGDIPEGYSVSREKKERFSLILESASTNQTSMYLCASSTYNEKLFFGSGTQLSVL.

This clone was observed a handful of times. The chain links TRBV3-1 (or the pseudogene TRBV3-2) to TRBJ1-2; 7 bases agree with TRBD1. Losses at the gene ends were 4 bases for V and 2 bases for J; bases not matched to a gene: 4. Germline V CDR1 and CDR2: LGHDT, YNNKEL (reference sequence). The length of the CDR3 is 14 residues. This chain's CDR3 is CASSPYRGNYGYTF. The CDR3 DNA reads TGTGCCAGCAGCCCCTACAGGGGAAACTATGGCTACACCTTC.

This chain uses TRBV4-3 with TRBJ1-2; 9 nucleotides agree with TRBD1. Germline values: CDR1 LGHNA, CDR2 YSLEER. The CDR3 runs to 14 residues. The ends lost 6 bases at V and 7 bases at J; junction bases unmatched: 9. In nucleotides, the CDR3 is TGCGCCAGCAGTCTGACAGGGGGAGTTAGTGGCTACACCTTC. It encodes CASSLTGGVSGYTF.

The chain links TRBV18 to TRBJ2-1, with 7 nucleotides matching TRBD1. Germline V CDR1 and CDR2: KGHSH, LQKENI. CDR3 length: 15 amino acids. V lost 3 bases and J lost 3; bases outside the gene matches: 5. The CDR3 region has the DNA TGTGCCAGCTCACCGGAGACAGGGCACTACAATGAGCAGTTCTTC. Translating it yields CASSPETGHYNEQFF.

The chain has TRBV19 and TRBJ1-4, with D perhaps TRBD1 (5 bases). Germline CDR1 LNHDA, CDR2 SQIVND (reference sequence). The CDR3 is 16 residues long. The V gene lost 5 bases and the J gene lost 1 base, with 14 bases spanning the gap. The CDR3 region has the DNA TGTGCCAGTAGTTACCGCGCCGGGGGAACTAATGAAAAACTGTTTTTT. This translates into CASSYRAGGTNEKLFF.

The V gene is TRBV12-3 or TRBV12-4, the J gene TRBJ2-3; D uncertain. The CDR3 length is 12 residues. V lost 7 bases to trimming and J lost 2 bases, with 7 bases between them. The CDR3 DNA reads TGTGCCAGCAATATAAACACAGATACGCAGTATTTT. This gives the protein CASNINTDTQYF.